Shown below are 12 T cell receptor beta chains from a single sample sequenced in a study of T cell responses to AZD1222 COVID-19 vaccine. Measured with immunoSEQ multiplex PCR; TCRdb has only the in-frame clones, and not every one. This sample has about 110,000 clones; 80% to 85% occur once, and the top ten carry approximately 10%. Material: peripheral blood, obtained on day 0 of AZD1222 vaccination. The receptors shown here come from an adult in good health.

This chain connects TRBV28 to TRBJ1-5; no clear D. With 2 bases removed from V and 8 bases from J, the gap between germline ends came to 7 bases. The CDR3 is 12 residues long. Germline V gives CDR1 MDHEN, CDR2 SYDVKM. The CDR3 sequence is CASSLTVEPQHF. In DNA form, the CDR3 reads TGTGCCAGCAGTTTAACAGTTGAGCCCCAGCATTTT. The complete variable domain, with remaining parts taken from reference TRBV28 and TRBJ1-5, reads DVKVTQSSRYLVKRTGEKVFLECVQDMDHENMFWYRQDPGLGLRLIYFSYDVKMKEKGDIPEGYSVSREKKERFSLILESASTNQTSMYLCASSLTVEPQHFGDGTRLSIL.

This clone was seen a few times. The chain links TRBV2 to TRBJ1-5, with 7 bases lining up with TRBD1. This CDR3 has 15 residues. V trimming: 6 bases; J trimming: 6 bases; junction bases outside the gene matches: 11. CDR1 and CDR2 from the germline V gene are SNHLY and FYNNEI. The CDR3 DNA sequence: TGTGCCAGCAGAGCCGACAGGGATCCTGGTCAGCCCCAGCATTTT. Its translation is CASRADRDPGQPQHF.

V gene TRBV6-5 combines with J gene TRBJ1-2, with a weak D call TRBD1 (6 bases). CDR3 length: 13 amino acids. V lost 6 bases and J 8 bases, leaving 16 bases between the germline ends. Germline V CDR1 and CDR2: MNHEY, SVGAGI. In DNA form, the CDR3 reads TGTGCCAGCAGCTTGAGGGGGGTGAGGGGCTACACCTTC. Protein sequence: CASSLRGVRGYTF.

The chain carries TRBV5-4 and TRBJ1-1; TRBD1 is a possible D gene (5 bases). This CDR3 contains 14 residues. The ends were cut back, 1 base at V and 1 base at J, with 8 bases in the middle. From germline, CDR1 is SGHNT and CDR2 YYREEE (reference sequence). This CDR3 is CASSLTTANTEAFF. DNA of the CDR3: TGTGCCAGCAGCTTGACGACAGCGAACACTGAAGCTTTCTTT.

This clone has only one observation. The rearrangement links TRBV3-1 (or the pseudogene TRBV3-2) to TRBJ2-3, with 12 positions matching TRBD2. V shed 4 bases and J 2 bases; nucleotides not matched to a gene: 10. CDR3 length equals 18 residues. Germline V gene sequence: CDR1 LGHDT, CDR2 YNNKEL (reference sequence). CDR3 sequence reads: CASSPRLAGAFSTDTQYF. In nucleotides, the CDR3 is TGTGCCAGCAGCCCCAGACTAGCGGGGGCTTTTTCCACAGATACGCAGTATTTT.

This chain uses TRBV2 with TRBJ2-1; 9 bases are shared with TRBD1. CDR1 SNHLY and CDR2 FYNNEI come from the germline V gene. J gave up 8 bases and V 8 bases, and 10 bases lay outside the gene matches. This CDR3 is built from 14 residues. CDR3 nucleotide sequence: TGTGCCAGCCAAGAGGGACAGGGAAGGTATGAGCAGTTCTTC. The encoded protein is CASQEGQGRYEQFF.

V and J are TRBV29-1 and TRBJ1-4; no definite D call. The CDR3 sequence is 12 residues long. With 7 bases removed from V and 8 bases from J, the gap between germline ends came to 14 bases. Germline-derived CDR1 and CDR2 are SQVTM and ANQGSEA. The chain's CDR3 is CSASGQSEKLFF. The DNA of the CDR3 is TGCAGCGCCTCGGGTCAGAGCGAAAAACTGTTTTTT. Combining the CDR3 with reference TRBV29-1 and TRBJ1-4 gives the whole variable domain SAVISQKPSRDICQRGTSLTIQCQVDSQVTMMFWYRQQPGQSLTLIATANQGSEATYESGFVIDKFPISRPNLTFSTLTVSNMSPEDSSIYLCSASGQSEKLFFGSGTQLSVL.

V usage is TRBV28 and J usage is TRBJ2-7; weak D call: TRBD2 (6 bases). Germline-derived CDR1 and CDR2 are MDHEN and SYDVKM. The CDR3 spans 14 residues. V was pared by 2 bases and J by 6 bases, with 14 bases between. The DNA of the CDR3 is TGTGCCAGCAGTTTAGCGGGATTACTCGGCGAGCAGTACTTC. Translation: CASSLAGLLGEQYF.

The chain links TRBV7-9 to TRBJ1-4; a weak D match, TRBD1 (6 bases). The CDR3 is 15 residues long. The ends were cut back, 3 bases at V and 10 bases at J, with 18 bases in the middle. Germline CDR1 SEHNR, CDR2 FQNEAQ (reference sequence). This chain's CDR3 is CASSFEDRLEGKLFF. CDR3 sequence (DNA): TGTGCCAGCAGCTTCGAAGACAGGCTGGAGGGAAAACTGTTTTTT.

CDR3 amino acids: CASSFTGGSGYTF. CDR3 bases: TGTGCCAGCAGTTTCACGGGGGGGTCGGGCTACACCTTC. V is TRBV27 and J is TRBJ1-2; D is perhaps TRBD1 (5 bases). This CDR3 region has 13 residues. Germline lookup yields CDR1 MNHEY and CDR2 SMNVEV (reference sequence). Trimming removed 3 bases at V and 8 bases at J, with 13 bases between.

The chain joins TRBV28 to TRBJ1-2; tentatively, D is TRBD1 (6 bases). V was shortened by 2 bases and J by 8 bases, with 15 bases between the two germline ends. Germline V gene sequence: CDR1 MDHEN, CDR2 SYDVKM. The CDR3 covers 14 residues. This chain's CDR3 is CASSLPTGTWGYTF. The CDR3 DNA sequence: TGTGCCAGCAGTTTACCTACAGGGACTTGGGGCTACACCTTC.

This clone has more than one count but fewer than ten. V is TRBV3-1 (or the pseudogene TRBV3-2) and J is TRBJ1-5, with D maybe TRBD1 (5 bases). Looked up from germline, CDR1 is LGHDT and CDR2 is YNNKEL (reference sequence). The CDR3 loop spans 14 amino acids. The V end was cut by 3 bases, the J end by 7 bases, with 13 bases between. CDR3 coding DNA: TGTGCCAGCAGCCAGTTCCAGGGCGGGCAGCCCCAGCATTTT. Amino acids: CASSQFQGGQPQHF.